This T cell receptor (beta chain) stems from a study of T cell responses to AZD1222 COVID-19 vaccine. Study context: Second-dose intervals near 4 or 12 weeks were combined. General observations from the study: The donors showed a predominance of white British ancestry and of females, with possible underestimation of clonal diversity. Vaccine-related CD4 TCRs covered spike, predominating at 160-218 and 743-854.

Details on this clone: No antigen is known for it.

The germline gives CDR1 MDHEN, CDR2 SYDVKM. V was pared by 3 bases and J by 7 bases, with 5 bases of the junction left unmatched. The CDR3 extends over 14 amino acids. Generated by immunoSEQ multiplex PCR, the TCRdb table keeps only in-frame clones and is missing some. This table holds 150,000 or so clones, 85% to 90% found once. The chain uses TRBV28 and TRBJ2-1; 8 bases line up with TRBD1. This receptor was obtained from an adult in good health. The input for sequencing was peripheral blood, taken on day 0 of AZD1222 vaccination. CDR3 in DNA: TGTGCCAGCAGTTTTTGGCAGGGGGCGAATGAGCAGTTCTTC. Amino acids: CASSFWQGANEQFF.